Below are 31 T cell receptor beta chains sequenced from a single sample in a study of OX40 agonist ivuxolimab in advanced cancers. TCRdb's table, derived via immunoSEQ multiplex PCR, lists solely in-frame clones and lacks some. The sample shows about 25,000 clones, around 86% of them seen only once. The source material was CD4+ or CD8+ T cells sorted from blood, sampled in a trial of the OX40 agonist ivuxolimab. The receptor set was obtained from an adult with an advanced solid tumor such as melanoma, head and neck, liver or kidney cancer.

Only one count was recorded for this clone. The rearrangement joins TRBV19 to TRBJ1-1; D is perhaps TRBD1 (6 bases). The CDR3 is 15 residues long. V gave up 6 bases and J gave up 1 base, with 15 bases separating them. Germline lookup yields CDR1 LNHDA and CDR2 SQIVND (reference sequence). The CDR3 DNA follows: TGTGCCAGTAGATTTTCGACAGGAACGAACACTGAAGCTTTCTTT. As protein: CASRFSTGTNTEAFF.

The J gene is TRBJ1-5, the V gene TRBV5-5, with D maybe TRBD1 (5 bases). Trimming shortened V by 4 bases and J by 6 bases, and 20 bases separated the two germline ends. The CDR3 has 16 amino acids. Germline CDR1 SGHKS, CDR2 YYEKEE (reference sequence). The CDR3 spells CASSLGGDQRIQPQHF. For the CDR3, the DNA is TGTGCCAGCAGCCTCGGGGGGGACCAAAGAATTCAGCCCCAGCATTTT.

In DNA form, the CDR3 reads TGTGCCAGCAGTTCGGGACAGGGTTTCCACGAGCAGTACTTC. Its protein is CASSSGQGFHEQYF. The chain uses TRBV28 and TRBJ2-7, with 9 bases aligning to TRBD1. The ends lost 4 bases at V and 5 bases at J; junction bases unmatched: 6. The CDR3 loop spans 14 amino acids. CDR1 and CDR2 from the germline V gene are MDHEN and SYDVKM.

The rearrangement uses TRBV7-8 and TRBJ1-2; 9 bases match TRBD1. CDR3 length equals 15 residues. V lost 5 bases, J lost 7 bases, and 11 bases stayed unmatched. The V gene's germline CDR1 is SGHVS and CDR2 FQNEAQ. This CDR3 reads CASSPGTGRSGGYTF. DNA for the CDR3: TGTGCCAGCAGCCCAGGGACAGGGCGGTCGGGTGGCTACACCTTC.

This chain uses TRBV7-6 with TRBJ2-7, with D hard to call. The V gene lost 1 base and the J gene lost 4 bases, with 8 bases spanning the gap. Germline CDR1 and CDR2: SGHVS and FNYEAQ. CDR3 length: 13 amino acids. CDR3 sequence: CASSLESKYEQYF. Written as DNA, the CDR3 is TGTGCCAGCAGCTTAGAATCGAAGTACGAGCAGTACTTC.

This chain connects TRBV9 to TRBJ1-1; D possibly corresponds to TRBD1 (6 bases). CDR1 is SGDLS and CDR2 is YYNGEE in the germline V gene. The CDR3 sequence is 17 residues long. Trimming left V 4 bases short and J 0 bases short, with 19 bases between. The DNA of the CDR3 is TGTGCCAGCAGCCCACAGGGAATTGCGTCAATGAACACTGAAGCTTTCTTT. It yields the protein CASSPQGIASMNTEAFF.

The V gene is TRBV29-1, the J gene TRBJ2-7, with 8 bases that match TRBD2. The CDR3 contains 15 residues. Per germline, CDR1 SQVTM and CDR2 ANQGSEA. With V trimmed by 3 bases and J by 0 bases, 7 bases remained unmatched. The CDR3 DNA reads TGCAGCGTTGAGACGCTAGCGGGCCTCTCCTACGAGCAGTACTTC. Its translation: CSVETLAGLSYEQYF.

The chain joins TRBV7-9 to TRBJ2-1; possible D gene TRBD1, 6 bases. The V gene lost 5 bases and the J gene lost 8 bases, with 19 bases spanning the gap. Germline V gene data show CDR1 as SEHNR and CDR2 as FQNEAQ (reference sequence). The CDR3 has 15 amino acids. The CDR3 DNA is TGTGCCAGCAGCCCCCTCCAAAGGACAGAGGATGAGCAGTTCTTC. It is translated as CASSPLQRTEDEQFF.

The CDR3 region is CASSEVTGPQETQYF. The DNA for the CDR3 is TGTGCCAGCAGTGAGGTTACAGGGCCCCAAGAGACCCAGTACTTC. V gene TRBV2 combines with J gene TRBJ2-5; a possible D gene is TRBD1 (6 bases). Looked up from germline, CDR1 is SNHLY and CDR2 is FYNNEI. The V gene lost 3 bases and the J gene lost 1 base, with 12 bases spanning the gap. The CDR3 covers 15 residues.

The chain carries TRBV7-9 and TRBJ2-3; D is tentatively TRBD1 or TRBD2 (5 bases each). CDR1 and CDR2 from the germline V gene are SEHNR and FQNEAQ (reference sequence). This CDR3 is built from 15 residues. With 3 bases removed from V and 0 bases from J, the gap between germline ends came to 10 bases. Here the CDR3 reads CASSFSWDSTDTQYF. CDR3 sequence (DNA): TGTGCCAGCAGCTTTAGCTGGGACAGCACAGATACGCAGTATTTT.

The chain has TRBV5-1 and TRBJ2-7; 10 bases agree with TRBD1. The CDR3 has 16 amino acids. With 4 bases clipped from V and 4 bases from J, the junction kept 11 bases outside the gene matches. Germline V CDR1 and CDR2: SGHRS, YFSETQ. This CDR3 reads CASSLDLGQGVYEQYF. In DNA, the CDR3 is TGCGCCAGCAGCCTCGACCTAGGACAGGGGGTATACGAGCAGTACTTC.

This clone was picked up one time. The CDR3 loop is CASSFRRNEQFF. CDR3 nucleotide sequence: TGCGCCAGCAGCTTTAGGAGGAATGAGCAGTTCTTC. The rearrangement uses TRBV5-1 and TRBJ2-1, with a possible D match to TRBD2 (5 bases). The germline CDR1 and CDR2 sequences are SGHRS and YFSETQ. The CDR3 runs 12 residues. V dropped 2 bases and J dropped 7 bases, with 7 bases sitting between them.

The rearrangement uses TRBV6-6 and TRBJ2-7; D perhaps matches TRBD2 (6 bases). CDR1 and CDR2 (germline): MNHNY, SVGAGI (reference sequence). Trimming shortened V by 2 bases and J by 5 bases, and 10 bases separated the two germline ends. The length of the CDR3 is 13 residues. The chain's CDR3 is CASSYQGGNEQYF. In DNA form, the CDR3 reads TGTGCCAGCAGTTACCAGGGAGGTAACGAGCAGTACTTC.

The chain employs TRBV7-9 and TRBJ2-5, with 10 positions matching TRBD2. The CDR3 length is 16 residues. The J segment lost 5 bases and the V segment lost 6 bases, leaving 12 bases of the junction unmatched. Germline V gives CDR1 SEHNR, CDR2 FQNEAQ (reference sequence). The CDR3 spells CASSSEREGLSETQYF. The CDR3, as DNA: TGTGCCAGCAGTTCCGAGCGGGAGGGCCTCTCTGAGACCCAGTACTTC.

The chain has TRBV7-2 and TRBJ2-7; D assignment may be TRBD1 or TRBD2 (5 bases each). This CDR3 has 15 amino acids. Germline assignment: CDR1 SGHTA and CDR2 FQGNSA. V gave up 2 bases and J gave up 3 bases, with 14 bases separating them. CDR3 nucleotide sequence: TGTGCCAGCAGCTTATCAGGATTGGGGGACTACGAGCAGTACTTC. This gives the protein CASSLSGLGDYEQYF.

This clone was picked up one time. This chain links TRBV5-5 with TRBJ2-7; D uncertain. The germline V and J ends were trimmed by 5 bases and 2 bases, with 11 bases remaining between them. The CDR3 runs to 13 residues. Germline CDR1 and CDR2: SGHKS and YYEKEE (reference sequence). CDR3 in DNA: TGTGCCAGCAGTCCCGACGTTCCCTACGAGCAGTACTTC. It encodes CASSPDVPYEQYF.

This chain's CDR3 is CASSLGQDNTEAFF. The CDR3 region has the DNA TGTGCCAGCAGCTTAGGACAGGATAACACTGAAGCTTTCTTT. The chain employs TRBV9 and TRBJ1-1, with TRBD1 identical over 7 bases. Germline V gives CDR1 SGDLS, CDR2 YYNGEE. Trimming at V came to 4 bases and at J to 2 bases, leaving 5 bases not matched to a gene. The CDR3 totals 14 residues.

This chain connects TRBV6-5 to TRBJ2-7; D gene unclear. Germline CDR1 and CDR2: MNHEY and SVGAGI. V lost 1 base, J lost 3 bases, and 1 base lay in between. This CDR3 is 11 amino acids long. The CDR3 nucleotides read TGTGCCAGCAGTTACTACTACGAGCAGTACTTC. Translation gives CASSYYYEQYF.

The chain recombines TRBV11-1 with TRBJ2-6; 7 bases are a match to TRBD1. The CDR3 sequence is 17 residues long. The ends lost 6 bases at V and 4 bases at J; junction bases unmatched: 12. Germline CDR1 SGHAT, CDR2 FQDESV (reference sequence). The CDR3 nucleotides are TGTGCCAGCAGACCCGGGACAGCTCCTCTCGGGGCCAACGTCCTGACTTTC. It yields the protein CASRPGTAPLGANVLTF.

This chain joins TRBV27 and TRBJ1-1; D is ambiguous. The germline gives CDR1 MNHEY, CDR2 SMNVEV (reference sequence). The CDR3 contains 13 residues. With 3 bases removed from V and 3 bases from J, the gap between germline ends came to 8 bases. CDR3 nucleotides: TGTGCCAGCAGTTTCCGCCGGGACACTGAAGCTTTCTTT. Protein sequence: CASSFRRDTEAFF.

The chain recombines TRBV19 with TRBJ1-5, with D maybe TRBD1 (5 bases). The CDR3 is 15 residues long. Germline V gene data show CDR1 as LNHDA and CDR2 as SQIVND (reference sequence). Trimming took 4 bases from V and 4 from J, leaving 14 bases between them. The DNA of the CDR3 is TGTGCCAGTAGTACCTTCGACGGGGCTAATCAGCCCCAGCATTTT. It yields the protein CASSTFDGANQPQHF.

The gene calls are TRBV6-5 and TRBJ2-3; D unresolved. V shed 5 bases and J shed 6 bases, with 12 bases lying between them. This CDR3 contains 13 residues. Germline values: CDR1 MNHEY, CDR2 SVGAGI. CDR3 sequence: CASSEGPRDTQYF. The CDR3 bases are TGTGCCAGCAGTGAAGGCCCTAGGGATACGCAGTATTTT.

The sample holds one count of this clone. The chain links TRBV5-4 to TRBJ2-1; D call uncertain. The CDR3 spans 11 residues. V dropped 2 bases and J dropped 10 bases, with 7 bases sitting between them. The V gene's germline CDR1 is SGHNT and CDR2 YYREEE (reference sequence). In DNA form, the CDR3 reads TGTGCCAGCAGCTTCGGAGAGGAGCAGTTCTTC. Translated: CASSFGEEQFF.

The rearrangement uses TRBV10-3 and TRBJ1-1, with TRBD1 matching over 8 bases. The V segment lost 0 bases and the J segment 10 bases; nucleotides outside the gene matches: 4. CDR3 length equals 13 residues. Germline CDR1 reads ENHRY; CDR2 reads SYGVKD. CDR3: CAISESDRVGAFF. CDR3 nucleotide sequence: TGTGCCATCAGTGAGTCGGACAGGGTGGGAGCTTTCTTT.

V is TRBV7-9 and J is TRBJ1-1; the match to TRBD1 covers 9 bases. The J segment lost 2 bases and the V segment lost 3 bases, leaving 7 bases of the junction unmatched. The CDR3 runs to 16 residues. Germline V gene sequence: CDR1 SEHNR, CDR2 FQNEAQ (reference sequence). The CDR3 is CASSLGGTGFNTEAFF. The CDR3 DNA is TGTGCCAGCAGCTTGGGAGGGACAGGGTTCAACACTGAAGCTTTCTTT. Based on the CDR3 plus reference TRBV7-9 and TRBJ1-1, the full variable domain is DTGVSQNPRHKITKRGQNVTFRCDPISEHNRLYWYRQTLGQGPEFLTYFQNEAQLEKSRLLSDRFSAERPKGSFSTLEIQRTEQGDSAMYLCASSLGGTGFNTEAFFGQGTRLTVV.

The rearrangement uses TRBV27 and TRBJ2-7; 9 bases line up with TRBD1. Germline V gene sequence: CDR1 MNHEY, CDR2 SMNVEV (reference sequence). This CDR3 is built from 15 residues. V shed 3 bases and J 2 bases; nucleotides not matched to a gene: 5. The CDR3 sequence is CASSFGTGTTYEQYF. CDR3 nucleotide sequence: TGTGCCAGCAGTTTCGGGACAGGGACAACCTACGAGCAGTACTTC.

The V and J genes are TRBV11-3 and TRBJ2-2; tentative D call: TRBD1 (7 bases). Germline CDR1 SGHNT, CDR2 YENEEA. This CDR3 spans 14 amino acids. Trimming took off 8 bases at V and 5 bases at J, with 15 bases between the two ends. The CDR3 spells CASSGQGGTGELFF. CDR3 bases: TGTGCCAGCTCCGGCCAGGGGGGTACCGGGGAGCTGTTTTTT.

The chain employs TRBV6-1 and TRBJ2-1; D ambiguous. Trimming removed 3 bases from V and 7 bases from J, with 13 bases in between. CDR1 is MNHNS and CDR2 is SASEGT in the germline V gene. The CDR3 length is 14 residues. The CDR3 coding sequence is TGTGCCAGCAGTGATGCTTCGGCCCTAAATGAGCAGTTCTTC. This translates into CASSDASALNEQFF.

The chain recombines TRBV7-6 with TRBJ1-5; TRBD1 matches 9 bases. The V segment lost 6 bases and the J segment 4 bases; nucleotides outside the gene matches: 4. The length of the CDR3 is 14 residues. Germline CDR1 SGHVS, CDR2 FNYEAQ. The CDR3 is CASSPDRGNQPQHF. CDR3 bases: TGTGCCAGCAGTCCCGACAGGGGGAATCAGCCCCAGCATTTT.

The chain has TRBV7-9 and TRBJ2-1; TRBD1 might be the D (5 bases). V was clipped by 2 bases and J by 9 bases, with 11 bases between them. Germline CDR1 reads SEHNR; CDR2 reads FQNEAQ (reference sequence). CDR3 length equals 13 residues. The CDR3 DNA sequence: TGTGCCAGCAGCTTACAGGGCACGGGTGAGCAGTTCTTC. This codes for CASSLQGTGEQFF.

This clone is labeled as medium-sized. This chain joins TRBV6-5 and TRBJ2-1, with a possible D match to TRBD2 (6 bases). The V end lost 6 bases, the J end lost 0 bases, and 9 bases lay between the germline ends. Germline-derived CDR1 and CDR2 are MNHEY and SVGAGI. The CDR3 loop spans 14 amino acids. The CDR3 sequence is CASSRGSSYNEQFF. CDR3 DNA: TGTGCCAGCAGCCGGGGGAGCTCCTACAATGAGCAGTTCTTC.